These 5 T cell receptor beta chains came from one sample sequenced in a study of CD8+ T cells in alopecia areata (dated by TCRdb to the late 2010s). The sample's time point label, decoded: baseline before oral tofacitinib. The method behind the library was the immunoSEQ multiplex PCR assay. RNA was extracted from all samples and reverse transcribed into cDNA as template for TCR sequencing. The table comes from immuneACCESS by way of TCRdb, which keeps in-frame sequences with V and J called. Part of the clones is missing from these tables; in studies checked, under half for an unresolved V gene and the rest for unknown reasons. For this sample the table gives more than 100,000 clones, of which about 57% were detected only once. 4.5% of the sample comes from the top ten. Sequencing was performed on CD4+ T cells sorted from blood, taken at week 0. Receptors were obtained from a human donor with alopecia areata.

The J gene is TRBJ1-1, the V gene TRBV30; 7 bases map to TRBD1. With V trimmed by 0 bases and J by 8 bases, 0 bases remained unmatched. The CDR3 contains 11 residues. Germline assignment: CDR1 GTSNPN and CDR2 SVGIG (reference sequence). CDR3 in amino acids: CAWSVDREAFF. The CDR3 bases are TGTGCCTGGAGTGTGGACAGGGAAGCTTTCTTT.

This clone was counted a single time. The genes are TRBV2 and TRBJ2-6; D gene ambiguous. V lost 7 bases to trimming and J lost 4 bases, with 14 bases between them. CDR3 length equals 15 residues. Germline values: CDR1 SNHLY, CDR2 FYNNEI. In DNA form, the CDR3 reads TGTGCCAGCACTGACAAACTTTCCGGGGCCAACGTCCTGACTTTC. Protein sequence: CASTDKLSGANVLTF.

V usage is TRBV2 and J usage is TRBJ2-7; perhaps TRBD2 as D (5 bases). Germline V lookup: CDR1 SNHLY, CDR2 FYNNEI. Trimming took 4 bases from V and 0 from J, leaving 10 bases between them. CDR3 length equals 14 residues. The CDR3 sequence: CASSVRADSYEQYF. CDR3 DNA: TGTGCCAGCAGTGTTCGAGCGGACTCCTACGAGCAGTACTTC.

This chain connects TRBV7-2 to TRBJ2-5; 7 nucleotides agree with TRBD2. The CDR3 runs to 17 residues. Per the germline V gene, CDR1 is SGHTA and CDR2 is FQGNSA. The junction had 12 bases not matched to a gene; V was cut back by 4 bases and J by 1 base. CDR3 region: CASSSMGTNQLQETQYF. The DNA for the CDR3 is TGTGCCAGCAGCTCAATGGGGACTAACCAACTCCAAGAGACCCAGTACTTC.

This rearrangement joins TRBV11-2 to TRBJ2-6; TRBD2 might be the D (5 bases). The germline gives CDR1 SGHAT, CDR2 FQNNGV. Deletions cut 5 bases from V and 2 bases from J, with 13 bases between. This CDR3 is built from 16 residues. CDR3 coding DNA: TGTGCCAGCAGCCGAGGGTTTGAGGCTGGGGCCAACGTCCTGACTTTC. This gives the protein CASSRGFEAGANVLTF.